The present entry profiles one T cell receptor (beta chain) with its context. The source of the sample is a study of blood T cell repertoires in COVID-19. The wider study: Both acute and convalescent COVID-19 samples were obtained from the United States, Italy and Spain. Nucleic acid was either cDNA or gDNA, and it came from T cells, B-cell-depleted T cells, or PBMCs.

Per the original methods: Amplification of reference gene primers was used by the study to estimate nucleated cell counts. The assay was immunoSEQ multiplex PCR, and TCRdb's table has in-frame clones only and misses some. The V and J calls and clone size are taken from that table; D and trimming were inferred from the DNA. The sample shows over 250,000 clones, about nine tenths of them seen only once. This CDR3 spans 15 amino acids. Germline assignment: CDR1 MGHRA and CDR2 YSYEKL. The germline V and J ends were trimmed by 1 base and 1 base, with 11 bases remaining between them. This clonotype was sampled from a man aged 50 to 60 with acute or convalescent COVID-19. The source material was peripheral blood. The rearrangement uses TRBV4-1 and TRBJ2-7; TRBD2 might be the D (5 bases). The CDR3 nucleotides are TGCGCCAGCAGCCAAGGCACAGTAGCGTCCTACGAGCAGTACTTC. Protein: CASSQGTVASYEQYF.